The 7 T cell receptor beta chains in this list originate from one sample, sequenced in a study of blood T cells in healthy people across ages. The use of a sample-barcoded 5' primer and a J-beta primer mix characterized a second PCR of roughly 7 to 11 cycles. TCRdb used MiXCR to reprocess the 5' RACE reads, holding one entry per CDR3 protein. The repertoire holds over 600,000 distinct CDR3 sequences, with around 50% as singletons. The source material was blood. The receptors stem from a man aged 40-50 years in good health.

This clonotype was recorded a few times. V is TRBV12-3 or TRBV12-4 and J is TRBJ2-5; D assignment may be TRBD1 or TRBD2 (5 bases each). Trimming removed 4 bases from V and 4 bases from J, with 13 bases in between. The CDR3 extends over 14 amino acids. The CDR3 bases are TGTGCCAGCAGTTCCTTCAGAGGGGTAGAGACCCAGTACTTC. This sequence encodes CASSSFRGVETQYF.

The gene calls are TRBV7-2 and TRBJ2-1, with a weak D call TRBD1 (6 bases). Trimming took off 4 bases at V and 3 bases at J, with 10 bases between the two ends. Per germline, CDR1 SGHTA and CDR2 FQGNSA. The CDR3 consists of 14 residues. The CDR3 sequence is CASSSGDHYNEQFF. The CDR3 DNA sequence: TGTGCCAGCAGCTCAGGGGACCACTACAATGAGCAGTTCTTC.

CDR3 amino acids: CASSSLGLEQFF. Written as DNA, the CDR3 is TGTGCCAGCAGTTCACTAGGGCTTGAGCAGTTCTTC. V and J are TRBV27 and TRBJ2-1, with D maybe TRBD2 (5 bases). The CDR3 is 12 amino acids. Germline loops: CDR1 MNHEY, CDR2 SMNVEV (reference sequence). V was shortened by 4 bases and J by 9 bases, with 10 bases between the two germline ends.

The chain carries TRBV5-4 and TRBJ1-2; the D gene is possibly TRBD1 (5 bases). The CDR3 is made up of 15 amino acids. The germline V and J ends were trimmed by 1 base and 3 bases, with 13 bases remaining between them. CDR1 is SGHNT and CDR2 is YYREEE in the germline V gene (reference sequence). CDR3 sequence: CASSLFGFRDYGYTF. In nucleotides, the CDR3 is TGTGCCAGCAGCTTGTTCGGTTTCAGGGACTATGGCTACACCTTC.

This clonotype was picked up one time. The chain combines TRBV9 with TRBJ2-1, with a tentative D call TRBD2 (5 bases). The CDR3 spans 16 residues. Germline V gene data show CDR1 as SGDLS and CDR2 as YYNGEE. V dropped 7 bases and J dropped 8 bases, with 25 bases sitting between them. The CDR3: CASGTPLREGQDEQFF. CDR3 bases: TGTGCCAGCGGCACGCCCCTCCGAGAGGGCCAGGATGAGCAGTTCTTC.

The chain has TRBV5-1 and TRBJ1-2, with D hard to call. Trimming shortened V by 2 bases and J by 8 bases, and 19 bases separated the two germline ends. The CDR3 runs 15 residues. Germline V lookup: CDR1 SGHRS, CDR2 YFSETQ. The CDR3 here is CASSLGLPTTNGYTF. Written as DNA, the CDR3 is TGCGCCAGCAGCTTAGGACTCCCAACGACAAACGGCTACACCTTC.

This clonotype was observed a few times. The rearrangement joins TRBV29-1 to TRBJ2-3; 11 nucleotides agree with TRBD1. The CDR3 spans 14 residues. Germline V gene lookup returns CDR1 SQVTM and CDR2 ANQGSEA. V gave up 4 bases and J gave up 4 bases; unmatched junction bases: 4. The CDR3 DNA reads TGCAGCGTTGGCATGGGACAGGGGGCAGATACGCAGTATTTT. This gives the protein CSVGMGQGADTQYF.